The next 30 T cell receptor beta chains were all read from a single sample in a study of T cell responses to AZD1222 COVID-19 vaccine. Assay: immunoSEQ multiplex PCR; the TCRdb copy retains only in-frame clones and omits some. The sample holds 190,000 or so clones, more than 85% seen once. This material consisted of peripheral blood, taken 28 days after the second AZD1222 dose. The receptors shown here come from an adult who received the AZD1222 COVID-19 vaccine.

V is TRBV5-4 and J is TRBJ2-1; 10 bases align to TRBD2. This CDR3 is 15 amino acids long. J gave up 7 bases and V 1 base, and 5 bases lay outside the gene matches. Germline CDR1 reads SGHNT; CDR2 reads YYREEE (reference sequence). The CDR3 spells CASSLISGRMNEQFF. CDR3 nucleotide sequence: TGTGCCAGCAGCTTGATTAGCGGGAGGATGAATGAGCAGTTCTTC.

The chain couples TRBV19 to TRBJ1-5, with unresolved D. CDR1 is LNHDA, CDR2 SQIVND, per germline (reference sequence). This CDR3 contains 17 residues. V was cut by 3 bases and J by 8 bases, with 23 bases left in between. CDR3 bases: TGTGCCAGTAGTATGGGGTTGGCAGAAGAGGGTTTGAAGCCCCAGCATTTT. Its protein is CASSMGLAEEGLKPQHF. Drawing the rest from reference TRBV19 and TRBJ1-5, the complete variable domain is DGGITQSPKYLFRKEGQNVTLSCEQNLNHDAMYWYRQDPGQGLRLIYYSQIVNDFQKGDIAEGYSVSREKKESFPLTVTSAQKNPTAFYLCASSMGLAEEGLKPQHFGDGTRLSIL.

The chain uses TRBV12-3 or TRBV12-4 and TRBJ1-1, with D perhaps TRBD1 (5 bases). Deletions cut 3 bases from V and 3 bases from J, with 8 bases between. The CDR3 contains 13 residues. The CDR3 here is CASSFREDTEAFF. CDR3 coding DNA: TGTGCCAGCAGTTTCAGGGAGGACACTGAAGCTTTCTTT.

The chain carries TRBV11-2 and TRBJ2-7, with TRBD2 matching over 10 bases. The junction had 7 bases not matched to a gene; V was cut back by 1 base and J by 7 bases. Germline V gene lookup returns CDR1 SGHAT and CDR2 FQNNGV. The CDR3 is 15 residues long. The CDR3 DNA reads TGTGCCAGCAGCTTAGTGGCTAGCGGGAGAGATGAGCAGTACTTC. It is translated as CASSLVASGRDEQYF.

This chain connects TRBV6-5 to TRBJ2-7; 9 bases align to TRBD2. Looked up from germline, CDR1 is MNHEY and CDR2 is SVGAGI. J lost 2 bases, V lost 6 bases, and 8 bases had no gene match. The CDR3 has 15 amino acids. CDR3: CASRVSGSGTYEQYF. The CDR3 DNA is TGTGCCAGCAGGGTTAGCGGGAGCGGCACCTACGAGCAGTACTTC.

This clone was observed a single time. The CDR3 loop is CASSPRRGWEETQYF. The CDR3 DNA is TGTGCCAGCAGTCCCCGACGGGGTTGGGAAGAGACCCAGTACTTC. The V and J genes are TRBV28 and TRBJ2-5; tentatively, D is TRBD2 (5 bases). Trimming took off 5 bases at V and 3 bases at J, with 16 bases between the two ends. Germline CDR1 is MDHEN and CDR2 is SYDVKM. CDR3 length: 15 amino acids.

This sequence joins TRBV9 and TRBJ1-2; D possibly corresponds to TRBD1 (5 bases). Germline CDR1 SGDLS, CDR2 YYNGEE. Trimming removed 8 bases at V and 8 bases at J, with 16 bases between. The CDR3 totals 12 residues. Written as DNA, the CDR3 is TGTGCCAGACTAAACCAGGGAATCGGCTACACCTTC. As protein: CARLNQGIGYTF.

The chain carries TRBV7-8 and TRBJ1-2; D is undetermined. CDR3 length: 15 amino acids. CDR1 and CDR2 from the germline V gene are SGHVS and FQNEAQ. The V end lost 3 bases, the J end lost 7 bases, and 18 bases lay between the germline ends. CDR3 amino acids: CASSFLSGSTVGYTF. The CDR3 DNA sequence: TGTGCCAGCAGCTTTCTCTCGGGATCCACCGTTGGCTACACCTTC. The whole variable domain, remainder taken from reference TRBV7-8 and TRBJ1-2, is GAGVSQSPRYKVAKRGQDVALRCDPISGHVSLFWYQQALGQGPEFLTYFQNEAQLDKSGLPSDRFFAERPEGSVSTLKIQRTQQEDSAVYLCASSFLSGSTVGYTFGSGTRLTVV.

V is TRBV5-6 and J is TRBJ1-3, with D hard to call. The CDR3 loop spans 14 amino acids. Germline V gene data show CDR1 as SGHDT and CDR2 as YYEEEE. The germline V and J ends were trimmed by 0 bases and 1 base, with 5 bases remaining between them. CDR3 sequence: CASSLGGSGNTIYF. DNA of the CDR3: TGTGCCAGCAGCTTGGGCGGGTCTGGAAACACCATATATTTT.

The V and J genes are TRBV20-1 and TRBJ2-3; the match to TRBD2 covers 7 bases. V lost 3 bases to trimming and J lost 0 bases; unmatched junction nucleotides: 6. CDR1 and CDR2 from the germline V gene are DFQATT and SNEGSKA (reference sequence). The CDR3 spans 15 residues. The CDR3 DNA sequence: TGCAGTGCTAGTCCTAGCGGTGCTAGCACAGATACGCAGTATTTT. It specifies CSASPSGASTDTQYF.

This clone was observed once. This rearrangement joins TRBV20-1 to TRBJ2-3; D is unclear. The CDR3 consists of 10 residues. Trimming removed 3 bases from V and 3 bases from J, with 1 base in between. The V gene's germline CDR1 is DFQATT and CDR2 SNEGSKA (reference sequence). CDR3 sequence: CSARTDTQYF. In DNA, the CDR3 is TGCAGTGCTAGGACAGATACGCAGTATTTT.

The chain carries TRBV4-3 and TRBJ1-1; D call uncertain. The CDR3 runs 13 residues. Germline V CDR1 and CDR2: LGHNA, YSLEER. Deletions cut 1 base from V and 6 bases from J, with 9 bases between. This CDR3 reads CASSQGRGSEAFF. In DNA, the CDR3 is TGCGCCAGCAGCCAAGGTCGAGGGTCTGAAGCTTTCTTT.

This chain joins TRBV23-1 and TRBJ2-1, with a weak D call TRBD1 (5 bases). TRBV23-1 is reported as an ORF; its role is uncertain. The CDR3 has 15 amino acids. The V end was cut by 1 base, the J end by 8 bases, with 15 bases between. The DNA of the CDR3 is TGCGCCAGCAGTCAATGGCCCTCTTGGGGCGATGAGCAGTTCTTC. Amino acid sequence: CASSQWPSWGDEQFF.

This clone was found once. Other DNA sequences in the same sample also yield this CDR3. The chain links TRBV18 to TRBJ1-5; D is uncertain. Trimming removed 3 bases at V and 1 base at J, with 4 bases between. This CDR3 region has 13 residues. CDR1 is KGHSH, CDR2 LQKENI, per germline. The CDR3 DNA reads TGTGCCAGCTCACCGGGCAGCAATCAGCCCCAGCATTTT. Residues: CASSPGSNQPQHF.

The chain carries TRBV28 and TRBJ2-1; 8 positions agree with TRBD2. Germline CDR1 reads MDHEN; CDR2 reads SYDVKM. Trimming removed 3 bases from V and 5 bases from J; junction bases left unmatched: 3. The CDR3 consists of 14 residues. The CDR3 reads CASSLVSGNNEQFF. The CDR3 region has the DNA TGTGCCAGCAGTTTGGTTAGCGGGAACAATGAGCAGTTCTTC.

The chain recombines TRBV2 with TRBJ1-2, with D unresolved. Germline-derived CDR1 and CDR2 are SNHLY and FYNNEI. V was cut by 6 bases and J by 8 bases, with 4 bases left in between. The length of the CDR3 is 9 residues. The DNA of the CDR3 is TGTGCCAGCAGCGGGGGCTACACCTTC. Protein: CASSGGYTF.

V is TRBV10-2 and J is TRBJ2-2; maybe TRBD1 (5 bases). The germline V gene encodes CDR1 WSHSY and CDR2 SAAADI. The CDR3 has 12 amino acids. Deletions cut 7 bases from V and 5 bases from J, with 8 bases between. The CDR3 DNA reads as TGCGCCAGCATAGGGGTGACCGGGGAGCTGTTTTTT. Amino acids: CASIGVTGELFF.

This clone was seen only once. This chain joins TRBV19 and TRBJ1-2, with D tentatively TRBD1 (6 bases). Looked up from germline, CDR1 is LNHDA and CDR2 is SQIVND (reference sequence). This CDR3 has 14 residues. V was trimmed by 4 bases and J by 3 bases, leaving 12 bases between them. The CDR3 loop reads CASSNRVSDYGYTF. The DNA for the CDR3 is TGTGCCAGTAGTAACAGGGTTTCGGACTATGGCTACACCTTC.

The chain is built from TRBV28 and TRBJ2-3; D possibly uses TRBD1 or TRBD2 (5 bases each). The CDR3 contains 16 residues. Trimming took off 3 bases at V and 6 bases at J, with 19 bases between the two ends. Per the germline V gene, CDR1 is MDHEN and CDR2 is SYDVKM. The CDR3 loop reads CASSLERGDPSDTQYF. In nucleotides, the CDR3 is TGTGCCAGCAGTTTGGAACGGGGCGACCCGTCGGATACGCAGTATTTT.

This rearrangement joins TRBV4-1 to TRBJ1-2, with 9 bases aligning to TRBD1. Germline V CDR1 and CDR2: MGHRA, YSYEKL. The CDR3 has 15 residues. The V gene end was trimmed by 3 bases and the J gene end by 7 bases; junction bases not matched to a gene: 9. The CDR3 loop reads CASSQDTGGRGGYTF. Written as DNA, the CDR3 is TGCGCCAGCAGCCAGGATACAGGGGGCAGGGGTGGCTACACCTTC.

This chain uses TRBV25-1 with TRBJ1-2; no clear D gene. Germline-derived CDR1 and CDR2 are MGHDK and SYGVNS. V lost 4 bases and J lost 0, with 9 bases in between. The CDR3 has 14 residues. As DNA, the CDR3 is TGTGCCAGCAGTGTGGCAGGCCCTAACTATGGCTACACCTTC. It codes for CASSVAGPNYGYTF.

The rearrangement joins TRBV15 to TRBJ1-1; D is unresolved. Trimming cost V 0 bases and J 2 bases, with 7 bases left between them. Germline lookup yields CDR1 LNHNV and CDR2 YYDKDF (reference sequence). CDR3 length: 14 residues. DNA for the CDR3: TGTGCCACCAGCAGAGATCCGGGTAACACTGAAGCTTTCTTT. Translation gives CATSRDPGNTEAFF.

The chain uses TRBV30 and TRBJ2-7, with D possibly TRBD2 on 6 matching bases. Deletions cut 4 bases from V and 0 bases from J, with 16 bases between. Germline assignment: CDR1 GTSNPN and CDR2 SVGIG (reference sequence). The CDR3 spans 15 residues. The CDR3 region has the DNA TGTGCCTGGACTTACCCGGGAGCAAGCTCCTACGAGCAGTACTTC. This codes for CAWTYPGASSYEQYF.

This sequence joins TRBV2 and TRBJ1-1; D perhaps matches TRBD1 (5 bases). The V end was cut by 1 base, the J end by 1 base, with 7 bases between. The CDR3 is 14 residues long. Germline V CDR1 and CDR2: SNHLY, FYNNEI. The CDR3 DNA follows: TGTGCCAGCAGTGAAGGGCAGGGGAACACTGAAGCTTTCTTT. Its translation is CASSEGQGNTEAFF.

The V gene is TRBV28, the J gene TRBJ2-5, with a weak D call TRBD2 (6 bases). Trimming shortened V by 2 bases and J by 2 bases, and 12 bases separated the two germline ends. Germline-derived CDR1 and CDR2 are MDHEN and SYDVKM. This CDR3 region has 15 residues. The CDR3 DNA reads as TGTGCCAGCAGTTTAGGAGGGATACAACAAGAGACCCAGTACTTC. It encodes CASSLGGIQQETQYF.

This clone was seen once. In nucleotides, the CDR3 is TGTGCCAGCAGACTGGGACTCCTGAACTATGGCTACACCTTC. Translated: CASRLGLLNYGYTF. The V gene is TRBV6-5, the J gene TRBJ1-2; the D gene is possibly TRBD1 (5 bases). V dropped 6 bases and J dropped 2 bases, with 13 bases sitting between them. The CDR3 is made up of 14 amino acids. Germline CDR1 MNHEY, CDR2 SVGAGI.

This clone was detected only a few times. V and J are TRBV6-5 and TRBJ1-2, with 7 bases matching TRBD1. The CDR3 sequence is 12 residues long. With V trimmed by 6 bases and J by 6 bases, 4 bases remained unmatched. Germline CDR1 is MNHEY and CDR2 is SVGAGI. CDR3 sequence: CASRSQGDGYTF. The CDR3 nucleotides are TGTGCCAGCAGATCCCAGGGGGATGGCTACACCTTC.

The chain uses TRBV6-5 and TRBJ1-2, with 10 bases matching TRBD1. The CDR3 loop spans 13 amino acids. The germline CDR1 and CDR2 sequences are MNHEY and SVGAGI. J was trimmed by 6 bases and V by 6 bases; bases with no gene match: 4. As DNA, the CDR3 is TGTGCCAGCAGGGGGACAGGGGCAAATGGCTACACCTTC. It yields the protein CASRGTGANGYTF.

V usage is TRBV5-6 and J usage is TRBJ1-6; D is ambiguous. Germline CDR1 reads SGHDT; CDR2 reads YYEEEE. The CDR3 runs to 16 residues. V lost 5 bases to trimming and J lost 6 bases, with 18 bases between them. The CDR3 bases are TGTGCCAGCAGTGGCTTAGAGGGAAGAGGTAATTCACCCCTCCACTTT. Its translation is CASSGLEGRGNSPLHF.

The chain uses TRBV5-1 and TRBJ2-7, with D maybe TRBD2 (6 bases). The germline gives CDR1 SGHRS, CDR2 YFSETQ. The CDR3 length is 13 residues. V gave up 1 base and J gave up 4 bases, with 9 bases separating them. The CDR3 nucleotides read TGCGCCAGCAGCTTGAGGAGGGAATACGAGCAGTACTTC. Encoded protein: CASSLRREYEQYF.